The source of this TCR beta chain is a study of T cells in Graves' hyperthyroidism and ophthalmopathy. Amplification yielded TCR beta CDR3 regions, with RNA transcripts as the source. The HTBI primer set served for first-round RT-PCR of the TCR CDR3. TCRdb re-called the multiplex PCR reads with MiXCR, one entry per CDR3 protein. This sample yields approximately 590,000 distinct CDR3 sequences, of which approximately 14% are seen a single time; approximately 7% belongs to the top ten. In germline, CDR1 is SEHNR, CDR2 FQNEAQ (reference sequence). The CDR3 totals 17 residues. Trimming at V came to 4 bases and at J to 3 bases, leaving 7 bases not matched to a gene.

Sequencing was performed on blood. The chain joins TRBV7-9 to TRBJ2-3, with 13 nucleotides matching TRBD2. The sequence derives from a woman aged 30 to 39 with Graves' hyperthyroidism. The CDR3 is CASSSWTSGRGTDTQYF. The CDR3 coding sequence is TGTGCCAGCAGCTCATGGACTAGCGGGAGAGGGACAGATACGCAGTATTTT.